The 20 T cell receptor beta chains below come from one sample, sequenced in a study of cytotoxic CD8 clonotypes in ibrutinib-treated CLL. TCRdb's copy holds only in-frame clones and misses some; the assay was immunoSEQ multiplex PCR. The sample shows a few hundred thousand clones, roughly 67% of them seen only once. The sequenced sample was PBMCs, obtained after 36 months of ibrutinib treatment. Receptors originate from a human donor with chronic lymphocytic leukemia.

The V and J genes are TRBV5-1 and TRBJ2-1; D may be TRBD1 (5 bases). Trimming pared 2 bases from V and 4 bases from J, leaving 13 bases between. Germline-derived CDR1 and CDR2 are SGHRS and YFSETQ. CDR3 length: 15 amino acids. The DNA of the CDR3 is TGCGCCAGCAGCTTAGCAGCAGGGCAATACAATGAGCAGTTCTTC. Its translation: CASSLAAGQYNEQFF.

The chain uses TRBV18 and TRBJ2-1, with 10 bases identical to TRBD2. The CDR3 runs to 16 residues. CDR1 and CDR2 (germline): KGHSH, LQKENI. Unmatched junction bases numbered 5, after V lost 1 base and J lost 5 bases. The CDR3 coding sequence is TGTGCCAGCTCACCACACGGACTAGCGGTTAACAATGAGCAGTTCTTC. Translating it yields CASSPHGLAVNNEQFF.

V and J are TRBV5-1 and TRBJ2-3; D gene uncertain. Per germline, CDR1 SGHRS and CDR2 YFSETQ. V was cut by 1 base and J by 0 bases, with 6 bases left in between. The CDR3 is 14 residues long. CDR3 region: CASSLLSSTDTQYF. The CDR3 nucleotides read TGCGCCAGCAGCTTGTTGTCAAGCACAGATACGCAGTATTTT.

V gene TRBV29-1 combines with J gene TRBJ1-1; D gene uncertain. CDR1 SQVTM and CDR2 ANQGSEA come from the germline V gene. V lost 0 bases, J lost 1 base, and 6 bases lay in between. The CDR3 runs 13 residues. CDR3 sequence reads: CSVEDPPNTEAFF. In DNA, the CDR3 is TGCAGCGTTGAAGATCCGCCGAACACTGAAGCTTTCTTT.

The CDR3 here is CASSQNPMVPGGEAYEQYF. DNA for the CDR3: TGTGCCAGCAGCCAAAACCCCATGGTCCCGGGCGGGGAAGCCTACGAGCAGTACTTC. The V gene is TRBV4-2, the J gene TRBJ2-7; a possible D gene is TRBD2 (6 bases). V lost 2 bases, J lost 2 bases, and 25 bases lay in between. CDR3 size: 19 residues. Germline CDR1 is LGHNA and CDR2 is YNFKEQ.

Here the CDR3 reads CASSEWVRAGTSGRARYEQYF. The CDR3 DNA is TGTGCCAGCAGTGAATGGGTGAGGGCCGGGACTAGCGGGAGGGCCCGCTACGAGCAGTACTTC. The chain combines TRBV2 with TRBJ2-7, with 16 bases fitting TRBD2. The CDR3 consists of 21 residues. Germline V gives CDR1 SNHLY, CDR2 FYNNEI. Germline trimming cut 2 bases from V and 3 bases from J; bases unmatched to any gene: 16. The variable domain in full, with the rest retrieved from reference TRBV2 and TRBJ2-7, is EPEVTQTPSHQVTQMGQEVILRCVPISNHLYFYWYRQILGQKVEFLVSFYNNEISEKSEIFDDQFSVERPDGSNFTLKIRSTKLEDSAMYFCASSEWVRAGTSGRARYEQYFGPGTRLTVT.

The chain couples TRBV7-2 to TRBJ2-3; TRBD2 matches at 8 bases. The CDR3 length is 16 residues. J gave up 3 bases and V 5 bases, and 10 bases lay outside the gene matches. The germline V gene has CDR1 SGHTA and CDR2 FQGNSA. The CDR3 nucleotides read TGTGCCAGCAGCCTTGGACTAGCCGTCCCAACAGATACGCAGTATTTT. It is translated as CASSLGLAVPTDTQYF.

The rearrangement joins TRBV5-1 to TRBJ2-7, with TRBD1 as a possible D gene (5 bases). The germline gives CDR1 SGHRS, CDR2 YFSETQ. CDR3 length equals 15 residues. The ends were cut back, 0 bases at V and 2 bases at J, with 12 bases in the middle. The CDR3 DNA sequence: TGCGCCAGCAGCTTGGTGCAGGGCACCACCTACGAGCAGTACTTC. It specifies CASSLVQGTTYEQYF.

The chain recombines TRBV6-6 with TRBJ1-2; tentative D call: TRBD1 (5 bases). Germline values: CDR1 MNHNY, CDR2 SVGAGI (reference sequence). With 2 bases removed from V and 5 bases from J, the gap between germline ends came to 12 bases. The CDR3 sequence is 14 residues long. The CDR3 DNA sequence: TGTGCCAGCAGTTACGTCCAGGGAGGGTATGGCTACACCTTC. Amino acids: CASSYVQGGYGYTF.

The chain employs TRBV2 and TRBJ1-5; 7 nucleotides agree with TRBD1. In germline, CDR1 is SNHLY, CDR2 FYNNEI. CDR3 size: 16 residues. V gave up 3 bases and J gave up 0 bases; unmatched junction bases: 5. The CDR3 sequence: CASSDRGTASNQPQHF. The CDR3 DNA reads as TGTGCCAGCAGTGACCGGGGGACAGCTAGCAATCAGCCCCAGCATTTT.

This sequence joins TRBV23-1 and TRBJ1-2, with D perhaps TRBD1 (5 bases). TRBV23-1 has ORF status, its function being uncertain. The CDR3 contains 14 residues. V was cut by 2 bases and J by 2 bases, with 9 bases left in between. The CDR3 is CASSQGNRNYGYTF. The CDR3 nucleotides are TGCGCCAGCAGTCAAGGAAACAGGAACTATGGCTACACCTTC.

The CDR3 spells CASSLGGAAEAFF. The CDR3 DNA is TGCGCCAGCAGCTTGGGCGGGGCCGCTGAAGCTTTCTTT. The rearrangement links TRBV5-1 to TRBJ1-1, with D possibly being TRBD1 (5 bases). V was pared by 0 bases and J by 6 bases, with 9 bases between. Germline values: CDR1 SGHRS, CDR2 YFSETQ. The CDR3 is 13 amino acids.

The genes are TRBV18 and TRBJ2-5, with 7 bases fitting TRBD1. The CDR3 is made up of 14 amino acids. Germline lookup yields CDR1 KGHSH and CDR2 LQKENI. Unmatched junction bases numbered 6, after V lost 4 bases and J lost 4 bases. CDR3 sequence: CASSLTGRVETQYF. In DNA, the CDR3 is TGTGCCAGCTCACTGACAGGGCGGGTAGAGACCCAGTACTTC. Variable domain in full (rest from reference TRBV18 and TRBJ2-5): NAGVMQNPRHLVRRRGQEARLRCSPMKGHSHVYWYRQLPEEGLKFMVYLQKENIIDESGMPKERFSAEFPKEGPSILRIQQVVRGDSAAYFCASSLTGRVETQYFGPGTRLLVL.

The chain's CDR3 is CASSQYHPGTGNTYEQYF. Here the CDR3 DNA reads TGCGCCAGCAGCCAATACCACCCAGGGACAGGGAACACCTACGAGCAGTACTTC. This chain joins TRBV4-1 and TRBJ2-7; TRBD1 matches 9 bases. The junction had 13 bases not matched to a gene; V was cut back by 2 bases and J by 2 bases. The CDR3 is 18 amino acids. The germline V gene has CDR1 MGHRA and CDR2 YSYEKL.

The chain recombines TRBV29-1 with TRBJ2-1; TRBD1 matches at 7 bases. Trimming cost V 5 bases and J 0 bases; bases outside gene matches: 4. The germline V gene encodes CDR1 SQVTM and CDR2 ANQGSEA. This CDR3 is built from 14 residues. CDR3 sequence (DNA): TGCAGCGTTCGACAGGGTAGCTCCTACAATGAGCAGTTCTTC. It codes for CSVRQGSSYNEQFF.

This clone showed up just a few times. The chain uses TRBV5-1 and TRBJ2-7; perhaps D is TRBD1 or TRBD2 (5 bases each). Germline V lookup: CDR1 SGHRS, CDR2 YFSETQ. Trimming removed 4 bases at V and 3 bases at J, with 14 bases between. This CDR3 spans 14 amino acids. In DNA form, the CDR3 reads TGCGCCAGCAGCCCCCGGGACGGTTACTACGAGCAGTACTTC. It is translated as CASSPRDGYYEQYF.

This clone was recorded a few times. The same CDR3 can be traced to other DNA sequences in this sample. CDR3 nucleotide sequence: TGTGCCAGCAGCGTAGTGTCCCCTAACTATGGCTACACCTTC. Its translation: CASSVVSPNYGYTF. The chain recombines TRBV9 with TRBJ1-2; D remains ambiguous. Per the germline V gene, CDR1 is SGDLS and CDR2 is YYNGEE. The CDR3 has 14 residues. V gave up 0 bases and J gave up 0 bases, with 6 bases separating them.

The CDR3 coding sequence is TGTGCCAGCAGTTCCGGGGATCAGCCCCAGCATTTT. This sequence encodes CASSSGDQPQHF. The chain carries TRBV6-6 and TRBJ1-5; no definite D call. This CDR3 has 12 residues. The V and J ends lost 4 bases and 5 bases respectively, with 6 bases between them. CDR1 MNHNY and CDR2 SVGAGI come from the germline V gene (reference sequence).

V and J are TRBV15 and TRBJ2-7, with 10 bases aligning to TRBD1. Germline V gene lookup returns CDR1 LNHNV and CDR2 YYDKDF (reference sequence). There are 16 residues in the CDR3. V shed 1 base and J 5 bases; nucleotides not matched to a gene: 8. The DNA for the CDR3 is TGTGCCACCAGCAGAGTTTCGGGGACAGGGGACCACGAGCAGTACTTC. It translates to CATSRVSGTGDHEQYF.

This clone has only a few counts. The CDR3 is CASSQGEGSYNSPLHF. The CDR3 region has the DNA TGCGCCAGCAGCCAAGGTGAAGGCTCCTATAATTCACCCCTCCACTTT. V is TRBV4-1 and J is TRBJ1-6; D unresolved. This CDR3 is built from 16 residues. V lost 1 base and J 0 bases, leaving 7 bases between the germline ends. The germline V gene has CDR1 MGHRA and CDR2 YSYEKL.